This T cell receptor beta chain was observed in a study of shared clonotypes between healthy human individuals. Study information: Plates per donor: three CD4 naive, three CD4 memory, two CD8 naive, one CD8 memory.

Sorted-subset replicate PCR reactions were performed with approximately 200 ng DNA, corresponding to roughly 30,000 T cell genomes. Profiling relied on immunoSEQ multiplex PCR, and the TCRdb table lists in-frame clones only, not all of them. The sample records about 2.3 million clones, around 92% being singletons. Remarks on this clone: Its antigen is unknown.

Study outcomes and limitations: What rarefaction showed was incomplete sorted-subset sequencing despite large depth.

The CDR3 has 15 residues. Germline CDR1 SGDLS, CDR2 YYNGEE. The V segment lost 5 bases and the J segment 3 bases; nucleotides outside the gene matches: 11. J is TRBJ2-7 and V is TRBV9, with 7 bases aligning to TRBD2. Sequencing used naive CD4+ T cells from PBMCs. The subset here: CD45RA+ positively selected. This TCR was sampled from a man between 18 and 35 years old in good health. Some clones in this sample may be carry-over from other donors' samples. For the CDR3, the DNA is TGTGCCAGCAGTCTCGGACTAGGTTCTAACTACGAGCAGTACTTC. As protein: CASSLGLGSNYEQYF.